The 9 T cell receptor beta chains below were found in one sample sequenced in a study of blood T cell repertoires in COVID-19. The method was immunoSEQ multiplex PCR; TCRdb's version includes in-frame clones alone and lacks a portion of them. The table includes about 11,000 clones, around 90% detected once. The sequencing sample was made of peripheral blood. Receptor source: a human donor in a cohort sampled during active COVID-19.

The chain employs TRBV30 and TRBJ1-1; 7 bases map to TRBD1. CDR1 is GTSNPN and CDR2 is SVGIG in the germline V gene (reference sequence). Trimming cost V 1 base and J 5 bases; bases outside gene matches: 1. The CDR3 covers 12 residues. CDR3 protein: CAWSGQGTEAFF. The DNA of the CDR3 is TGTGCCTGGAGTGGACAGGGTACTGAAGCTTTCTTT.

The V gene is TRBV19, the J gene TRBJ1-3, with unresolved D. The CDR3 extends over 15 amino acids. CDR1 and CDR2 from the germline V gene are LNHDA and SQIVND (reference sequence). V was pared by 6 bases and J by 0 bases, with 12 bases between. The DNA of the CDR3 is TGTGCCAGTAGGTCGGGATCCGGCTCTGGAAACACCATATATTTT. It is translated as CASRSGSGSGNTIYF. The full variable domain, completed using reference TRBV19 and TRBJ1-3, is DGGITQSPKYLFRKEGQNVTLSCEQNLNHDAMYWYRQDPGQGLRLIYYSQIVNDFQKGDIAEGYSVSREKKESFPLTVTSAQKNPTAFYLCASRSGSGSGNTIYFGEGSWLTVV.

CDR3 residues: CASSLAGQGALDTQYF. The CDR3 region has the DNA TGTGCCAGCAGCTTAGCGGGACAGGGGGCATTAGATACGCAGTATTTT. The chain joins TRBV7-2 to TRBJ2-3; 12 bases line up with TRBD1. The germline CDR1 and CDR2 sequences are SGHTA and FQGNSA. J gave up 5 bases and V 0 bases, and 3 bases lay outside the gene matches. The CDR3 consists of 16 residues.

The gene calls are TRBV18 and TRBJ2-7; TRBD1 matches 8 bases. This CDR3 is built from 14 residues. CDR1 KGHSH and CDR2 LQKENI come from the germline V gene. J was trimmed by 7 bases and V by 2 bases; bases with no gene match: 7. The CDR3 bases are TGTGCCAGCTCACCAAGGACAGGGAGGTGGGAGCAGTACTTC. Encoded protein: CASSPRTGRWEQYF.

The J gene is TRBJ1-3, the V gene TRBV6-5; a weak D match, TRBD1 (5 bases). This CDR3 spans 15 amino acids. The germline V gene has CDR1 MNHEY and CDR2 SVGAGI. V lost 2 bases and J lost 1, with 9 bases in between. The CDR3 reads CASSYDSASGNTIYF. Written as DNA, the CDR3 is TGTGCCAGCAGTTACGACAGTGCTTCTGGAAACACCATATATTTT.

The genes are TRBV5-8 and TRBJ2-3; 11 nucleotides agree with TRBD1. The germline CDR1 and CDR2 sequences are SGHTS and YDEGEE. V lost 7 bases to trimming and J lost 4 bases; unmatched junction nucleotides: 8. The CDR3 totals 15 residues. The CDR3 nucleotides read TGTGCCAGCTGCTCGGGACAGGGGGGTTCAGATACGCAGTATTTT. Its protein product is CASCSGQGGSDTQYF.

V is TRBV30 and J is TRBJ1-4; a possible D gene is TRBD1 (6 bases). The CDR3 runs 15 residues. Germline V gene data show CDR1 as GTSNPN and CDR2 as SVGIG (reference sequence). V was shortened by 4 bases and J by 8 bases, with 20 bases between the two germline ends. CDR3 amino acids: CAWTLRGGLGEKLFF. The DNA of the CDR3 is TGTGCCTGGACCCTACGGGGGGGGCTGGGGGAAAAACTGTTTTTT.

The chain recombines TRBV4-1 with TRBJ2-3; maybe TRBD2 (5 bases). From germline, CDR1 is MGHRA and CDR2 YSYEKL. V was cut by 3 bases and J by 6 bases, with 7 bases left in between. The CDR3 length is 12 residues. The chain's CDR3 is CASSQGADTQYF. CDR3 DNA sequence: TGCGCCAGCAGCCAGGGAGCGGATACGCAGTATTTT.

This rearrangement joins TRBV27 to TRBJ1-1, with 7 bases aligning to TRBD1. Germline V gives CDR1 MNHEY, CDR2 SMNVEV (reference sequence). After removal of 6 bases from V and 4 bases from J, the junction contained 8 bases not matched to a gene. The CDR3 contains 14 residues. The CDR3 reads CASRENRGSTEAFF. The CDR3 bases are TGTGCCAGCAGAGAGAACAGGGGCAGCACTGAAGCTTTCTTT.